The T cell receptor (beta chain) described here comes from a study of breast tumors, draining lymph nodes, adjacent tissues. The table lists this clonotype with many counts. Each CDR3 protein gets one entry after TCRdb re-called the multiplex PCR reads with MiXCR. Of 70,000 to 85,000 distinct CDR3 sequences listed, approximately 19% are singletons. Axillary draining lymph nodes of breast cancer patients supplied the node samples. This TCR came from a female donor with breast cancer. Some clones in this sample may be carry-over from other donors' samples. The material sequenced was axillary lymph node tissue.

The CDR3 sequence: CASSLPIPGTSVSETQYF. Here the CDR3 DNA reads TGTGCCAGCAGCTTGCCGATCCCCGGGACTAGCGTTTCCGAGACCCAGTACTTC. The V call is TRBV5-4, the J call TRBJ2-5; TRBD2 matches at 10 bases. J was trimmed by 5 bases and V by 1 base; bases with no gene match: 14. In germline, CDR1 is SGHNT, CDR2 YYREEE (reference sequence). This CDR3 region has 18 residues.